This paragraph reports one TCR beta chain. This CDR3 is 17 amino acids long. Germline CDR1 WNHNN, CDR2 SYGVQD (reference sequence). V shed 10 bases and J shed 0 bases, with 22 bases lying between them. The source of the sample is a study of PD-L1 blockade in urothelial cancer. On the study more broadly: Bladder-origin urothelial cancer in males covered about 90% of the roughly 30 patients.

Libraries were prepared by immunoSEQ multiplex PCR; TCRdb keeps only in-frame clonotypes and omits some of them. The sample has 100,000 to 150,000 clones, around 86% seen once; the top ten hold roughly 2.6%. Time point denoted: peripheral blood 6 weeks after treatment start. This TCR came from a man aged 50-59 years with urothelial cancer. Specimen: PBMCs, collected around atezolizumab (anti-PD-L1) treatment. This sequence joins TRBV10-1 and TRBJ1-5, with D perhaps matching TRBD1 (5 bases). CDR3 loop: CAIQWGSPLYSNQPQHF. The CDR3 bases are TGCGCCATCCAGTGGGGCTCCCCGCTCTATAGCAATCAGCCCCAGCATTTT.